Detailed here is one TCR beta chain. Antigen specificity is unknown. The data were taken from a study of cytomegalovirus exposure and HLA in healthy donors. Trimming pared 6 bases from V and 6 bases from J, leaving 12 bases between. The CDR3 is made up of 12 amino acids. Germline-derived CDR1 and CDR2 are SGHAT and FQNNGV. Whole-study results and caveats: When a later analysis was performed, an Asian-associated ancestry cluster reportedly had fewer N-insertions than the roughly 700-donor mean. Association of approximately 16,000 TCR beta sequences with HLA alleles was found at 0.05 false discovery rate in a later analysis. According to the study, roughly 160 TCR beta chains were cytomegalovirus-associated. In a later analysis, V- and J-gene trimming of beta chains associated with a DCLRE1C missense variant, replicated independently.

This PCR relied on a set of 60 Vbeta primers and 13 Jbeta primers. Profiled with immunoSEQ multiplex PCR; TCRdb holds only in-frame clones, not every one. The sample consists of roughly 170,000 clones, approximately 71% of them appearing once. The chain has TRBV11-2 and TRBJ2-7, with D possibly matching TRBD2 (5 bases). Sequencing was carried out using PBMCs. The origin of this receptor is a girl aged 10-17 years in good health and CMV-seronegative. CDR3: CASRLSVGEQYF. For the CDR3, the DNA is TGTGCCAGCAGACTTAGCGTGGGCGAGCAGTACTTC. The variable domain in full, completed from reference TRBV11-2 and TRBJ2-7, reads EAGVAQSPRYKIIEKRQSVAFWCNPISGHATLYWYQQILGQGPKLLIQFQNNGVVDDSQLPKDRFSAERLKGVDSTLKIQPAKLEDSAVYLCASRLSVGEQYFGPGTRLTVT.